The 23 T cell receptor beta chains below were found in one sample sequenced in a study of shared clonotypes between healthy human individuals. Naive CD8 populations comprised CD45RO-negative cells positively selected for CCR7, excluding terminally differentiated effector memory CD45RA+ cells. Profiled with immunoSEQ multiplex PCR; TCRdb holds only in-frame clones, not every one. The table shows hundreds of thousands of clones, with about 92% occurring only once. Sequencing was done on a sample of naive CD8+ T cells sorted from blood. The receptors here all came from a man aged 25-40 years in good health.

V is TRBV29-1 and J is TRBJ2-5, with D perhaps TRBD1 (6 bases). This CDR3 contains 13 residues. The V end lost 5 bases, the J end lost 9 bases, and 19 bases lay between the germline ends. Germline V CDR1 and CDR2: SQVTM, ANQGSEA. The CDR3 region is CSVLDSGEDPQYF. The DNA for the CDR3 is TGCAGCGTTTTGGACAGCGGCGAGGACCCCCAGTACTTC.

The chain joins TRBV6-1 to TRBJ1-5; D remains ambiguous. Germline V gene sequence: CDR1 MNHNS, CDR2 SASEGT. The CDR3 is 14 residues long. Deletions cut 4 bases from V and 5 bases from J, with 12 bases between. CDR3 loop: CASSGEGTHQPQHF. The CDR3 DNA sequence: TGTGCCAGCAGTGGTGAAGGAACCCATCAGCCCCAGCATTTT.

The V gene is TRBV7-6, the J gene TRBJ1-4; D gene ambiguous. The V end was cut by 2 bases, the J end by 4 bases, with 5 bases between. The CDR3 contains 13 residues. CDR1 is SGHVS and CDR2 is FNYEAQ in the germline V gene. The CDR3, as DNA: TGTGCCAGCAGCTTACGAGATAATGAAAAACTGTTTTTT. Its translation is CASSLRDNEKLFF.

CDR3: CASSPRSLDSHTDTQYF. The CDR3 DNA follows: TGTGCCAGCAGTCCCCGTTCCCTGGACAGTCACACAGATACGCAGTATTTT. The genes are TRBV28 and TRBJ2-3, with TRBD1 as a possible D gene (6 bases). The germline V gene encodes CDR1 MDHEN and CDR2 SYDVKM. The CDR3 runs to 17 residues. With 5 bases removed from V and 2 bases from J, the gap between germline ends came to 20 bases.

V is TRBV7-9 and J is TRBJ2-7, with D uncertain. Germline V gives CDR1 SEHNR, CDR2 FQNEAQ (reference sequence). Trimming took 2 bases from V and 2 from J, leaving 10 bases between them. The CDR3 is 14 residues long. CDR3 sequence (DNA): TGTGCCAGCAGCTTATCGCCCGGGCCCTACGAGCAGTACTTC. Translated: CASSLSPGPYEQYF.

Worth noting for this clone: Compared with germline, one end of the junction differs, possibly owing to a read error. The chain is built from TRBV11-2 and TRBJ2-3; D uncertain. The germline V gene has CDR1 SGHAT and CDR2 FQNNGV. The CDR3 sequence is 16 residues long. The CDR3 nucleotides are TGTGCCAGCAGCGTAGAGTGGGCTGAGGGCACAGATACGCAGTATTTT. Protein product: CASSVEWAEGTDTQYF.

The CDR3 loop reads CASSLGQDAYNEQFF. DNA of the CDR3: TGTGCCAGTAGTCTCGGACAGGACGCATACAATGAGCAGTTCTTC. V is TRBV19 and J is TRBJ2-1, with 7 bases lining up with TRBD1. V dropped 5 bases and J dropped 4; count of bases not matched to a gene: 8. Germline CDR1 LNHDA, CDR2 SQIVND (reference sequence). There are 15 residues in the CDR3.

The chain joins TRBV4-3 to TRBJ2-3; 8 bases match TRBD1. The length of the CDR3 is 15 residues. Germline assignment: CDR1 LGHNA and CDR2 YSLEER. Trimming removed 0 bases from V and 2 bases from J; junction bases left unmatched: 1. As DNA, the CDR3 is TGCGCCAGCAGCCAAGAGGACAGGGACACAGATACGCAGTATTTT. This gives the protein CASSQEDRDTDTQYF.

This clone appeared a single time. J is TRBJ2-5 and V is TRBV7-9; possible D gene TRBD2, 6 bases. The CDR3 totals 13 residues. Germline V CDR1 and CDR2: SEHNR, FQNEAQ (reference sequence). Trimming removed 4 bases from V and 1 base from J, with 7 bases in between. The CDR3 DNA follows: TGTGCCAGCAGCTGGACTACCCAAGAGACCCAGTACTTC. Protein sequence: CASSWTTQETQYF.

The J gene is TRBJ1-5, the V gene TRBV27; the D is unclear. The CDR3 sequence is 12 residues long. The germline gives CDR1 MNHEY, CDR2 SMNVEV (reference sequence). Trimming took 2 bases from V and 9 from J, leaving 8 bases between them. The chain's CDR3 is CASSLKEWPQHF. DNA of the CDR3: TGTGCCAGCAGTTTAAAGGAATGGCCCCAGCATTTT.

J is TRBJ2-5 and V is TRBV5-5; D gene ambiguous. The CDR3 covers 14 residues. The V end was cut by 5 bases, the J end by 2 bases, with 13 bases between. Germline lookup yields CDR1 SGHKS and CDR2 YYEKEE (reference sequence). As DNA, the CDR3 is TGTGCCAGCAGTCTGGACGGATTGCAAGAGACCCAGTACTTC. This codes for CASSLDGLQETQYF.

The rearrangement uses TRBV15 and TRBJ2-1; 10 bases align to TRBD1. J gave up 8 bases and V 3 bases, and 7 bases lay outside the gene matches. Germline assignment: CDR1 LNHNV and CDR2 YYDKDF (reference sequence). This CDR3 contains 15 residues. The CDR3 region is CATSSRDRGYDEQFF. As DNA, the CDR3 is TGTGCCACCAGCAGCCGGGACAGGGGTTACGATGAGCAGTTCTTC.

This clone was picked up one time. Other DNA sequences of this sample code for an identical CDR3. This chain joins TRBV27 and TRBJ1-4; D gene uncertain. This CDR3 region has 15 residues. CDR1 is MNHEY, CDR2 SMNVEV, per germline (reference sequence). V lost 5 bases to trimming and J lost 0 bases, with 10 bases between them. The CDR3 coding sequence is TGTGCCAGCAGTCCCTTGATTACAACTAATGAAAAACTGTTTTTT. Encoded protein: CASSPLITTNEKLFF.

V is TRBV5-5 and J is TRBJ2-1, with 9 bases lining up with TRBD2. Germline V CDR1 and CDR2: SGHKS, YYEKEE (reference sequence). V was clipped by 7 bases and J by 5 bases; unmatched bases: 22. There are 19 residues in the CDR3. CDR3 in amino acids: CASSFFGGLALRVDNEQFF. CDR3 in DNA: TGTGCCAGCTCCTTTTTCGGGGGACTAGCTCTCAGAGTGGACAATGAGCAGTTCTTC.

This rearrangement joins TRBV7-9 to TRBJ2-2; D gene ambiguous. CDR1 SEHNR and CDR2 FQNEAQ come from the germline V gene (reference sequence). The CDR3 covers 13 residues. Trimming cost V 1 base and J 14 bases, with 14 bases left between them. The CDR3 region is CASSLDPGMGLFF. In DNA, the CDR3 is TGTGCCAGCAGCTTAGATCCCGGAATGGGTCTGTTTTTT.

This chain links TRBV7-9 with TRBJ1-2, with a weak D call TRBD1 (6 bases). The CDR3 length is 12 residues. Germline CDR1 is SEHNR and CDR2 is FQNEAQ (reference sequence). V gave up 5 bases and J gave up 8 bases, with 12 bases separating them. The CDR3 region is CASSTDRSGYTF. The CDR3 region has the DNA TGTGCCAGCAGCACCGACAGGTCCGGCTACACCTTC.

The table lists this clone with a few counts. The chain employs TRBV6-5 and TRBJ2-2, with no clear D. Trimming removed 5 bases from V and 7 bases from J, with 14 bases in between. The CDR3 length is 14 residues. Germline V gives CDR1 MNHEY, CDR2 SVGAGI. In DNA, the CDR3 is TGTGCCAGCAGTCCCTGGGCCAGCGTCGGGGAGCTGTTTTTT. Translation: CASSPWASVGELFF.

The chain carries TRBV28 and TRBJ2-3; D perhaps matches TRBD1 (6 bases). This CDR3 is 16 amino acids long. Germline-derived CDR1 and CDR2 are MDHEN and SYDVKM. V lost 3 bases and J 2 bases, leaving 15 bases between the germline ends. The CDR3 loop reads CASSFTTTGSTDTQYF. The CDR3 coding sequence is TGTGCCAGCAGTTTCACCACGACAGGATCCACAGATACGCAGTATTTT. The full variable domain, rest sourced from reference TRBV28 and TRBJ2-3, is DVKVTQSSRYLVKRTGEKVFLECVQDMDHENMFWYRQDPGLGLRLIYFSYDVKMKEKGDIPEGYSVSREKKERFSLILESASTNQTSMYLCASSFTTTGSTDTQYFGPGTRLTVL.

This chain links TRBV7-9 with TRBJ2-7, with a tentative D call TRBD1 (5 bases). Germline V gives CDR1 SEHNR, CDR2 FQNEAQ (reference sequence). The CDR3 runs 13 residues. V was shortened by 7 bases and J by 2 bases, with 12 bases between the two germline ends. In nucleotides, the CDR3 is TGTGCCAGCACCCCAGGGCCAACCTACGAGCAGTACTTC. Encoded protein: CASTPGPTYEQYF. Together with reference TRBV7-9 and TRBJ2-7, the CDR3 gives the full variable domain: DTGVSQNPRHKITKRGQNVTFRCDPISEHNRLYWYRQTLGQGPEFLTYFQNEAQLEKSRLLSDRFSAERPKGSFSTLEIQRTEQGDSAMYLCASTPGPTYEQYFGPGTRLTVT.

This clone has more than one count but fewer than ten. The chain uses TRBV6-5 and TRBJ2-7; no reliable D call. CDR1 and CDR2 (germline): MNHEY, SVGAGI. The V end lost 5 bases, the J end lost 3 bases, and 8 bases lay between the germline ends. The CDR3 is 12 residues long. This CDR3 reads CASSLGRYEQYF. CDR3 nucleotide sequence: TGTGCCAGCAGTCTCGGACGCTACGAGCAGTACTTC.

V is TRBV21-1 and J is TRBJ2-2. TRBV21-1 is listed as a pseudogene. This CDR3 spans 16 amino acids. CDR3 sequence reads: CASSKGVWANTGELFF. The CDR3 coding sequence is TGTGCCAGCAGCAAAGGAGTGTGGGCGAACACCGGGGAGCTGTTTTTT.

This rearrangement joins TRBV5-6 to TRBJ2-7; D gene ambiguous. The germline gives CDR1 SGHDT, CDR2 YYEEEE. V lost 3 bases and J lost 2, with 12 bases in between. The CDR3 runs 14 residues. This CDR3 reads CASSSADGTYEQYF. CDR3 bases: TGTGCCAGCAGCTCGGCGGACGGAACCTACGAGCAGTACTTC.

With respect to this clone: Distinct nucleotide sequences in the sample also encode this CDR3. CDR3 loop: CASSVGDTQYF. CDR3 bases: TGTGCCAGCAGCGTAGGAGATACGCAGTATTTT. V gene TRBV9 combines with J gene TRBJ2-3, with D uncertain. The CDR3 sequence is 11 residues long. V gave up 0 bases and J gave up 5 bases, with 1 base separating them. Germline loops: CDR1 SGDLS, CDR2 YYNGEE.